This T cell receptor (beta chain) was retrieved from a study of blood T cell repertoires in COVID-19 (dated by TCRdb to 2020 to 2021). A note on the overall study: Collaborator samples came from the United States, Italy and Spain and covered acute and convalescent phases of COVID-19. The repertoires were made available in a free public database intended to serve as a resource for research on the immune response to SARS-CoV-2. Samples were obtained from the ongoing ImmuneRACE study (first 160 participants) and from about 1,300 subjects provided by 6 global collaborators. A de-identified subject ID, COVID-19 status, age in years and sex were almost always included in the sample metadata. The material from the prospective study consisted of cDNA or gDNA derived from T cells, B-cell-depleted T cells, or PBMCs. The dataset comprised deeply sampled blood TCRbeta repertoires from subjects exposed to, actively infected with, or recovered from COVID-19. HLA class I and class II types, where available, came from metadata supplied by the sample provider rather than from assay-based typing.

What the authors observed across the whole study: The quantity of clinical and demographic metadata differed by source and by participant and was supplied without curation.

Whole blood was collected in K2EDTA tubes by collaborating institutions according to the institutions' own protocols. For TCRbeta analysis, collaborator samples were shipped as frozen whole blood, as isolated PBMCs, or as DNA extracted from either sample type. The count of this clone is one. No antigen is known for it. Base qualities are not provided; no much larger clone lies one nucleotide away. TCRbeta CDR3 regions were amplified from genomic DNA using the immunoSEQ Assay, a bias-controlled multiplex PCR. As for the authors' bioinformatics: The number of nucleated cells in each sample was estimated from the amplification of reference gene primers within the assay. To quantify the absolute abundance of each unique TCRbeta CDR3 rearrangement, sequence reads were collapsed and filtered. For each sample, productive Simpson clonality was calculated by taking the square root of Simpson's diversity index across productive rearrangements. TCRdb re-hosts the immuneACCESS table, in-frame sequences only. Its copies lack some clones; in the studies checked, an unresolved V gene accounts for under half of them, and the cause for the rest is not known. From that table come the V and J calls and clone size; the DNA was used to work out D and trimming. Within this sample are 200,000 to 250,000 clones, with 60% to 85% of them counted one time only. The ten biggest clones cover 5.5% to 8.5% of the sample.

Counted from cysteine to phenylalanine, this CDR3 has 15 amino acids. The kept DNA is CDR3 alone, 45 bases in frame from the first base. Clipping removes 2 bases from V and 7 bases from J, with 10 as the unmatched junction base count. Sequences LGHDT (CDR1) and YNNKEL (CDR2) are obtained from the germline V gene (reference sequence). This sequence originates from a woman aged 70-85 years with acute or convalescent COVID-19. Here the chain combines TRBV3-1 (or the pseudogene TRBV3-2) and TRBJ2-5; 7 bases in between match TRBD2. Sequenced input: peripheral blood. For the CDR3, the sequence is CASSQSTSSGGTQYF. The nucleotide sequence reads TGTGCCAGCAGCCAAAGTACCAGCTCGGGGGGGACCCAGTACTTC.